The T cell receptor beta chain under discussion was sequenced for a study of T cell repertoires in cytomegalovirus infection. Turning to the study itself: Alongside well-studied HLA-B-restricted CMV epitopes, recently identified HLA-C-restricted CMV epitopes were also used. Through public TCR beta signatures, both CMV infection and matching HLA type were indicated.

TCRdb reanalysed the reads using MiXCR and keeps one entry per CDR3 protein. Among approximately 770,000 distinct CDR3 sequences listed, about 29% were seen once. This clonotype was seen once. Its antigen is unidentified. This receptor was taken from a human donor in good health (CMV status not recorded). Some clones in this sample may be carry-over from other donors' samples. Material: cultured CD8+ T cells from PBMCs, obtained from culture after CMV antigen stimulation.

The CDR3 bases are TGCGCCAGCTCTCAGGCCGTTCACACTGAAGCTTTCTTT. The encoded protein is CASSQAVHTEAFF. This sequence joins TRBV4-1 and TRBJ1-1; D not resolved. CDR1 is MGHRA, CDR2 YSYEKL, per germline. This CDR3 is 13 amino acids long. Trimming removed 8 bases at V and 3 bases at J, with 13 bases between.